The rows below give T cell receptor beta chains drawn from one sample of a study of blood T cell repertoires in COVID-19. Only in-frame clones appear in the TCRdb table, and some are missing; sequencing was by immunoSEQ multiplex PCR. The data contain 110,000 to 150,000 clones, roughly 80% of them seen just once; the ten biggest clones take up just under 9%. Source material: peripheral blood. These receptors were collected from an elderly woman in a cohort sampled during active or convalescent COVID-19. Each CDR3 is given with its conserved first and last residue. Where a row states a size, it is once, few, many or the class of an expanded clone; other rows omit it.

abundance: -; j_gene: TRBJ2-3; v_gene: TRBV15; len: 16; CDR3aa: CATSRVADVRTDTQYF
abundance: -; j_gene: TRBJ1-5; v_gene: TRBV19; len: 18; CDR3aa: CASSTRDRGINSNQPQHF
abundance: -; j_gene: TRBJ2-3; v_gene: TRBV11-2; len: 15; CDR3aa: CASSNRTTSTDTQYF
abundance: -; j_gene: TRBJ2-5; v_gene: TRBV2; len: 13; CDR3aa: CASSLDPGGTQYF
abundance: -; j_gene: TRBJ2-1; v_gene: TRBV19; len: 15; CDR3aa: CASSILVSGGNEQFF
abundance: -; j_gene: TRBJ2-7; v_gene: TRBV7-8; len: 14; CDR3aa: CASSWDRGSYEQYF
abundance: -; j_gene: TRBJ2-2; v_gene: TRBV28; len: 16; CDR3aa: CAIPRGPSGVTGELFF
abundance: -; j_gene: TRBJ2-2; v_gene: TRBV9; len: 16; CDR3aa: CASSPWTGATTGELFF
abundance: -; j_gene: TRBJ2-6; v_gene: TRBV5-6; len: 15; CDR3aa: CASSFRGSGANVLTF
abundance: few; j_gene: TRBJ1-5; v_gene: TRBV19; len: 19; CDR3aa: CASSIDGRRGLGGNQPQHF
abundance: -; j_gene: TRBJ2-7; v_gene: TRBV6-6; len: 15; CDR3aa: CASSPTGGSSYEQYF
abundance: -; j_gene: TRBJ2-3; v_gene: TRBV6-6; len: 21; CDR3aa: CASSPTGHPRQTYSSTDTQYF
abundance: -; j_gene: TRBJ2-3; v_gene: TRBV5-4; len: 14; CDR3aa: CASSSDWNTDTQYF
abundance: -; j_gene: TRBJ1-1; v_gene: TRBV18; len: 11; CDR3aa: CATSGETEAFF
abundance: -; j_gene: TRBJ2-5; v_gene: TRBV7-9; len: 15; CDR3aa: CASSLARARSGTQYF
abundance: -; j_gene: TRBJ2-1; v_gene: TRBV7-9; len: 13; CDR3aa: CASSLNRGNEQFF
abundance: -; j_gene: TRBJ2-3; v_gene: TRBV4-2; len: 16; CDR3aa: CASSQDLGQGADSQYF
abundance: -; j_gene: TRBJ1-5; v_gene: TRBV7-9; len: 16; CDR3aa: CASSFGLGTGAQPQHF
abundance: -; j_gene: TRBJ2-7; v_gene: TRBV2; len: 14; CDR3aa: CASSVAGFRGEQYF
abundance: -; j_gene: TRBJ2-2; v_gene: TRBV4-3; len: 15; CDR3aa: CASSLSLGNTGELFF
abundance: -; j_gene: TRBJ2-2; v_gene: TRBV7-9; len: 16; CDR3aa: CASSLIGDVSTGELFF
abundance: -; j_gene: TRBJ1-5; v_gene: TRBV13; len: 14; CDR3aa: CASTLRGRLQPQHF
abundance: once; j_gene: TRBJ2-3; v_gene: TRBV7-3; len: 14; CDR3aa: CASSLMGATDTQYF
abundance: -; j_gene: TRBJ1-1; v_gene: TRBV18; len: 14; CDR3aa: CASSPLGSNTEAFF
abundance: -; j_gene: TRBJ2-5; v_gene: TRBV5-1; len: 16; CDR3aa: CASSVAGTAYQETQYF
abundance: once; j_gene: TRBJ2-1; v_gene: TRBV5-1; len: 15; CDR3aa: CASSLVTGGTNEQFF
abundance: few; j_gene: TRBJ1-5; v_gene: TRBV6-5; len: 13; CDR3aa: CASSYTSNQPQHF
abundance: -; j_gene: TRBJ2-3; v_gene: TRBV19; len: 14; CDR3aa: CASRNRGRTDTQYF
abundance: -; j_gene: TRBJ2-1; v_gene: TRBV6-5; len: 15; CDR3aa: CASKLDRGISNEQFF
abundance: -; j_gene: TRBJ1-1; v_gene: TRBV6-6; len: 12; CDR3aa: CASSYGEGEAFF
abundance: once; j_gene: TRBJ1-2; v_gene: TRBV3-1/TRBV3-2; len: 11; CDR3aa: CASSQGVGYTF
abundance: -; j_gene: TRBJ2-3; v_gene: TRBV20-1; len: 14; CDR3aa: CSASPAARTDTQYF
abundance: -; j_gene: TRBJ2-3; v_gene: TRBV10-3; len: 15; CDR3aa: CAISDAGARTDTQYF
abundance: -; j_gene: TRBJ1-3; v_gene: TRBV5-4; len: 13; CDR3aa: CAIRYYSGNTIYF
abundance: -; j_gene: TRBJ1-2; v_gene: TRBV2; len: 15; CDR3aa: CASSVLSTGDYGYTF
abundance: -; j_gene: TRBJ2-1; v_gene: TRBV4-1; len: 16; CDR3aa: CASSRDRGRGRNEQFF
abundance: -; j_gene: TRBJ1-5; v_gene: TRBV27; len: 15; CDR3aa: CASRTGGQSNQPQHF
abundance: -; j_gene: TRBJ1-2; v_gene: TRBV15; len: 14; CDR3aa: CATSRVPRSYGYTF
abundance: -; j_gene: TRBJ1-1; v_gene: TRBV18; len: 16; CDR3aa: CASSPPGGDMNTEAFF
abundance: -; j_gene: TRBJ1-3; v_gene: TRBV5-1; len: 13; CDR3aa: CASSLGDGNTIYF
abundance: -; j_gene: TRBJ2-1; v_gene: TRBV5-5; len: 17; CDR3aa: CASSLVAGPGSYNEQFF
abundance: -; j_gene: TRBJ2-6; v_gene: TRBV7-2; len: 16; CDR3aa: CASSLGSVLLGGVLTF
abundance: -; j_gene: TRBJ2-7; v_gene: TRBV2; len: 13; CDR3aa: CASSGTWSGGEYF
abundance: -; j_gene: TRBJ2-1; v_gene: TRBV27; len: 13; CDR3aa: CASSLTRLADQFF
abundance: -; j_gene: TRBJ2-2; v_gene: TRBV18; len: 16; CDR3aa: CASSPPTGVDTGELFF
abundance: -; j_gene: TRBJ2-3; v_gene: TRBV2; len: 11; CDR3aa: CASSERDTQYF
abundance: -; j_gene: TRBJ2-3; v_gene: TRBV5-1; len: 16; CDR3aa: CASSRRGGPSTDTQYF
abundance: once; j_gene: TRBJ1-2; v_gene: TRBV9; len: 14; CDR3aa: CASRTTGAQEGYTF